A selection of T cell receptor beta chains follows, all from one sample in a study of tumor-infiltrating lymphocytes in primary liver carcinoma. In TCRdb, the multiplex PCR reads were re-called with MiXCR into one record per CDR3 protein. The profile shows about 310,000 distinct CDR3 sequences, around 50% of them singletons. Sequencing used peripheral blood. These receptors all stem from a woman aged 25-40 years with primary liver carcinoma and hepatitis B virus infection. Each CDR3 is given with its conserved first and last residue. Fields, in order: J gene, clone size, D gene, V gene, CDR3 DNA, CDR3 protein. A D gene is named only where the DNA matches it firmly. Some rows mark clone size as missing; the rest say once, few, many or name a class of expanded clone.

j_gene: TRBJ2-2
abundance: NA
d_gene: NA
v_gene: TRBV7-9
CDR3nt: TGTGCCAGCCCCTCTATATCGACCTGGCTTGACGCCGGGGAGCTGTTTTTT
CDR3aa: CASPSISTWLDAGELFF

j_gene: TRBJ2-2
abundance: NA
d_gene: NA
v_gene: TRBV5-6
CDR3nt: TGTGCCAGCAGGTGGAAGGACACCGGGGAGCTGTTTTTT
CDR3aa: CASRWKDTGELFF

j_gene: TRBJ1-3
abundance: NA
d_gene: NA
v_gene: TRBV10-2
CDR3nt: TGCGCCAGCAGTGGAGCCGGAAACACCATATATTTT
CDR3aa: CASSGAGNTIYF

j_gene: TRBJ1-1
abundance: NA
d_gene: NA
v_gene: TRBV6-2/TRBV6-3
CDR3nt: TGTGCCAGCATCCGCGTTTTGAGACAGAAGAACACTGAAGCTTTCTTT
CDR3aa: CASIRVLRQKNTEAFF

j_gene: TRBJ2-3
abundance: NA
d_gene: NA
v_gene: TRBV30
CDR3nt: TGTGCCTGGAGTGTATCTCTTGCCGGGGGAGGCGGTACGCAGTATTTT
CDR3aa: CAWSVSLAGGGGTQYF

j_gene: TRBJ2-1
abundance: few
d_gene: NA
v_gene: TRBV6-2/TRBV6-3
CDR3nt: TGTGCCAGCAGTTACCAGGGGACATTGAATGAGCAGTTCTTC
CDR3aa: CASSYQGTLNEQFF

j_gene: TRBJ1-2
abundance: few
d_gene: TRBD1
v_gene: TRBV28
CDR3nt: TGTGCCAGCGATCGACAGGGGAAGAATGGCTACACCTTC
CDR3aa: CASDRQGKNGYTF

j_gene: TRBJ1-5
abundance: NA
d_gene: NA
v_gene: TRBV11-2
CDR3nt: TGTGCCAGCAGCTTACCCCACAATCAGCCCCAGCATTTT
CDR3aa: CASSLPHNQPQHF

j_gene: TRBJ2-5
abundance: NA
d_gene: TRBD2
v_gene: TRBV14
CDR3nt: TGTGCCAGCAGCCAAGTCTATCTAGCGGGAGTGGGGCAAGAGACCCAGTACTTC
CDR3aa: CASSQVYLAGVGQETQYF

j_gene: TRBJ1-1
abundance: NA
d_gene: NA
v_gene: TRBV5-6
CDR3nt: TGTGCCAGCAACCTCCGAGGGATGAACACTGAAGCTTTCTTT
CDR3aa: CASNLRGMNTEAFF

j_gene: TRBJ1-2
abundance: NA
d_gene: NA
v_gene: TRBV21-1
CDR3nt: TGTGCCAGCAACACACCTTTGGGGGGGCACTATGGCTACACCTTC
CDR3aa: CASNTPLGGHYGYTF

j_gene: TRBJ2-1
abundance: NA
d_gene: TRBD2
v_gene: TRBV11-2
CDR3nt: TGTGCCAACAGCTTAGGCGGGAGGCAGAGTGATGAGCAGTTCTTC
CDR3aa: CANSLGGRQSDEQFF

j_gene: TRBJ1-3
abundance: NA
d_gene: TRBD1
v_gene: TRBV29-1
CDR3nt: TGCAGCGGGGGGGGACAGGGGGGGAACACCATATATTTT
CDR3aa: CSGGGQGGNTIYF

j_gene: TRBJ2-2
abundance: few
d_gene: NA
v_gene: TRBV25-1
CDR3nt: TGTGCCAGCAGTGTGGCCGGGGAGCTGTTTTTT
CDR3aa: CASSVAGELFF

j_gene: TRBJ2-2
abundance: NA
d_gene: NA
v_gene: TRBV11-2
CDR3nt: TGTGCCAGCAGGTCGGGTCTAGAGACCGGGGAGCTGTTTTTC
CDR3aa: CASRSGLETGELFF

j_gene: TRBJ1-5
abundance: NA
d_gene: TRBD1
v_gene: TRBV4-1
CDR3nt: TGCGCCAGCAGCCAGGGGACAGTCGGAGATCAGCCCCAGCATTTT
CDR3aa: CASSQGTVGDQPQHF

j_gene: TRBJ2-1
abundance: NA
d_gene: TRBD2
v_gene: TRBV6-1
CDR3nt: TGTGCCAGCAGTCCGACCCTGACTAGCGGGAGAAAGAATGAGCAGTTCTTC
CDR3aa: CASSPTLTSGRKNEQFF

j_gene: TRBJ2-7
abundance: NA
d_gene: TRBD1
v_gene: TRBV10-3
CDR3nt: TGTACCATCAGGACGGACAGGTGGACCCACGAGCAGTACTTC
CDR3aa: CTIRTDRWTHEQYF

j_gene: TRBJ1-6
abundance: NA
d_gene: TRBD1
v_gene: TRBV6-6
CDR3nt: TGTGCCAGCAGTCTGGGACAGGGATCCGGCTGGGGTAATTCACCCCTCCACTTT
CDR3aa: CASSLGQGSGWGNSPLHF

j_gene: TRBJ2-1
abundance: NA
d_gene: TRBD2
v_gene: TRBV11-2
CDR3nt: TGTGCCAGCAGCGAGCGGCTAGCGGTGACCTACATTGAGCAGTTCTTC
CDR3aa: CASSERLAVTYIEQFF

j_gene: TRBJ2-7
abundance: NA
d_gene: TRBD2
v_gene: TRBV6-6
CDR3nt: TGTGCCAGCAGCTCCTCCGGGGGGGGACTGAGCTCCTACGAGCAGTCCTTC
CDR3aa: CASSSSGGGLSSYEQSF

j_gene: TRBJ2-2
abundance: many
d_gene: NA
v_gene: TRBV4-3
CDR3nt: TGCGCCAGCAGCCAAGATGAAAGGGTTCGCGGGGAGCTGTTTTTT
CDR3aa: CASSQDERVRGELFF

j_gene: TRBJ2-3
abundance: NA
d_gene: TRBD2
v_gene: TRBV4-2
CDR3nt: TGTGCCAGCAACCGACAGATTGCTAGCGGGGATACAGATACGCAGTATTTT
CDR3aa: CASNRQIASGDTDTQYF

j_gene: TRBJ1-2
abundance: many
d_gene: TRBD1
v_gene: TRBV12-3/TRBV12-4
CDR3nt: TGTGCCAGCACAGGGACAGGGGCCTATGGCTACACCTTC
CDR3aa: CASTGTGAYGYTF

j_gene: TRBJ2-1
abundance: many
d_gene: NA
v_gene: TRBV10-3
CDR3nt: TGTGCCACCAACTTCAGGGGGGTGGATGAGCAGTTCTTC
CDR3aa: CATNFRGVDEQFF

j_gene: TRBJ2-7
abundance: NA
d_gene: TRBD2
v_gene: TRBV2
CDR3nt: TGTGCCAGCAATGGGGGGACTAGCGGCCTTTTATACGAGCAGTACTTC
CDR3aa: CASNGGTSGLLYEQYF

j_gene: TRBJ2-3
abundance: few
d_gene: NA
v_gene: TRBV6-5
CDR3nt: TGTGCCAGCAGTTTAGGACGGTTCAGCACAGATACGCAGTATTTT
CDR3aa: CASSLGRFSTDTQYF

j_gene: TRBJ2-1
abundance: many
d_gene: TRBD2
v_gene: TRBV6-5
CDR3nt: TGTGCCAGCAAGAACGGGAGGGCCAATGAGCAGTTCTTC
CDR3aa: CASKNGRANEQFF

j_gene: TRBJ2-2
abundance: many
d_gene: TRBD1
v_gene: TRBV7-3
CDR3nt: TGTGCCAGCAGCCCAGGGGGCGGGGAGCTGTTTTTT
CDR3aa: CASSPGGGELFF

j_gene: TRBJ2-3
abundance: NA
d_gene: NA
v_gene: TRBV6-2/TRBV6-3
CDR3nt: TGTGCCAGCAGTTACTCCACTACTAGAACCACAGATACGCAGTATTTT
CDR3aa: CASSYSTTRTTDTQYF

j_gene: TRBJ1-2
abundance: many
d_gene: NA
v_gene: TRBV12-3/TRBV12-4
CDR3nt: TGTGCCAGCAGTTGGGATCCCAGCGTCGTCTATGGCTACACCTTC
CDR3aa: CASSWDPSVVYGYTF

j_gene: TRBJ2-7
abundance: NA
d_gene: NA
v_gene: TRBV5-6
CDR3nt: TGTGCCAGCAGCCCCCACCAGACAGGTATGGTGGGGCTGCAGTACTTC
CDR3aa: CASSPHQTGMVGLQYF

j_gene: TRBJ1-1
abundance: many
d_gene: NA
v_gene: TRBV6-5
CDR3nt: TGTGCCAGCAGCCTTACAAAGAACACTGAAGCTTTCTTT
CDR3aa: CASSLTKNTEAFF

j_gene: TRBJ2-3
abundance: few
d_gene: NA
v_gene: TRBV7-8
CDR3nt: TGTGCCAGCAGCTACCGGCATTTTACAGATACGCAGTATTTT
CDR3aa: CASSYRHFTDTQYF

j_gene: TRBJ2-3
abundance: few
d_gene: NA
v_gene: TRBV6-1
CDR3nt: TGTGCCAGCAGCGCACAGGCCCACACAGATACGCAGTATTTT
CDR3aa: CASSAQAHTDTQYF